These T cell receptor beta chains were read from a single sample in a study of CD8 T cells in Susac syndrome. A single record per CDR3 protein comes from TCRdb applying MiXCR to the immunoSEQ multiplex PCR reads. The sample shows 330,000 or so distinct CDR3 sequences, over 75% of them seen only once. The source material was CD8+ T cells from PBMCs. The source is a human donor with multiple sclerosis. The CDR3 runs from the conserved cysteine through the conserved F or W. The order of the fields is D gene, clone size, V gene, J gene, CDR3 DNA, CDR3 protein. D genes are given only for firm matches. Clone size is stated in some rows and not others, as once, few, many or a class when expanded.

>TRBD1|NA|TRBV13|TRBJ2-7
TGTGCCAGCAGCTTAGCCCGGGACAGAAGCTCCTACGAGCAGTACTTC
CASSLARDRSSYEQYF
>NA|once|TRBV7-9|TRBJ2-7
TGTGCCAGCAGCTCACCCGGGGTGGGGAGACCCTACGAGCAGTACTTC
CASSSPGVGRPYEQYF
>NA|NA|TRBV21-1|TRBJ2-5
TGTGCCAGCAGCAAAGGGTTCAACCAAGAGACCCAGTACTTC
CASSKGFNQETQYF
>TRBD2|NA|TRBV20-1|TRBJ2-2
TGCAGTGCTAGAGGCGGGAGGGACACCGGGGAGCTGTTTTTT
CSARGGRDTGELFF
>TRBD2|NA|TRBV28|TRBJ2-7
TGTGCCAGCAAGCTAGCGGGAGTCGACGAGCAGTACTTC
CASKLAGVDEQYF
>NA|NA|TRBV2|TRBJ2-5
TGTGCAAGAGATTCAGCGTTCCAAGAGACCCAGTACTTC
CARDSAFQETQYF
>NA|NA|TRBV4-1|TRBJ2-1
TGCGCCAGCAGCCAAGTACGCTCCCCAATGGGGAATGAGCAGTTCTTC
CASSQVRSPMGNEQFF
>NA|NA|TRBV27|TRBJ1-1
TGTGCCAGCAGTTTCCTAGACAGTTACACTGAAGCTTTCTTT
CASSFLDSYTEAFF
>TRBD1|NA|TRBV12-3/TRBV12-4|TRBJ2-7
TGTGCCAGCAGTGATGGACAGGCCTACGAGCAGTACTTC
CASSDGQAYEQYF
>TRBD2|NA|TRBV29-1|TRBJ2-2
TGCAGCGTTGCGGGGGGGCTCGGTACCGGGGAGCTGTTTTTT
CSVAGGLGTGELFF
>TRBD2|NA|TRBV2|TRBJ2-3
TGTGCCAGCAGTTCCTCCTTAGCGGGGGGGCAAACAGATACGCAGTATTTT
CASSSSLAGGQTDTQYF
>NA|once|TRBV20-1|TRBJ2-7
TGCAGTGCCCTTCGGGGCTACGAGCAGTACTTC
CSALRGYEQYF
>NA|NA|TRBV12-3/TRBV12-4|TRBJ2-7
TGTGCCAGCAGTTGGACGGATTACGAGCAGTACTTC
CASSWTDYEQYF
>NA|NA|TRBV21-1|TRBJ1-2
TGTGCCAGCAGCCCTCATAGGGACAGGGCATGTGGCTACACCTTC
CASSPHRDRACGYTF
>TRBD2|NA|TRBV20-1|TRBJ2-5
TGCAGTGCTAGAGATGGGTTAGCGGGTAGGGGAGAGACCCAGTACTTC
CSARDGLAGRGETQYF
>NA|NA|TRBV4-1|TRBJ1-5
TGCGCCAGCAGCCAAACGGACATAAGCAATCAGCCCCAGCATTTT
CASSQTDISNQPQHF